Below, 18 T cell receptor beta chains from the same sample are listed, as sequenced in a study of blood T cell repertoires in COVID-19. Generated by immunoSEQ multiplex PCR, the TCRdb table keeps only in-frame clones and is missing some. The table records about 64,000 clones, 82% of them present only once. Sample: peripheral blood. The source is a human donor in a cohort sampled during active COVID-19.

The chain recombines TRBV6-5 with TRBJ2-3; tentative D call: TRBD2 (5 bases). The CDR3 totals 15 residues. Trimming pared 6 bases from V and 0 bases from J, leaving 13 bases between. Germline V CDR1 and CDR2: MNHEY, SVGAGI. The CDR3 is CASRAVQRSTDTQYF. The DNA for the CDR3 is TGTGCCAGCAGGGCCGTTCAGCGGAGCACAGATACGCAGTATTTT.

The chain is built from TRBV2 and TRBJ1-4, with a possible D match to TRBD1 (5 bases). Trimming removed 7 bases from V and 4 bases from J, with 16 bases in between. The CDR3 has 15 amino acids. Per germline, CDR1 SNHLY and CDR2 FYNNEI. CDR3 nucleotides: TGTGCCAGCACGAGGAGGGGCGCGCGTAATGAAAAACTGTTTTTT. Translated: CASTRRGARNEKLFF.

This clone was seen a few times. The CDR3 DNA is TGCAGCGTTGAAAACAGGGCCACTGAAGCTTTCTTT. It specifies CSVENRATEAFF. This chain links TRBV29-1 with TRBJ1-1, with D perhaps matching TRBD1 (6 bases). Trimming took off 2 bases at V and 4 bases at J, with 8 bases between the two ends. Per germline, CDR1 SQVTM and CDR2 ANQGSEA. This CDR3 spans 12 amino acids.

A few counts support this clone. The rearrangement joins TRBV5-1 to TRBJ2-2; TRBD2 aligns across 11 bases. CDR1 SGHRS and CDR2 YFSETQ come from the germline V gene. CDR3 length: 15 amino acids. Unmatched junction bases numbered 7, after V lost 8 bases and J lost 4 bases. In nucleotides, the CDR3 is TGCGCCAGTGCCAAGGGACTAGCGGCCACCGGGGAGCTGTTTTTT. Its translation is CASAKGLAATGELFF.

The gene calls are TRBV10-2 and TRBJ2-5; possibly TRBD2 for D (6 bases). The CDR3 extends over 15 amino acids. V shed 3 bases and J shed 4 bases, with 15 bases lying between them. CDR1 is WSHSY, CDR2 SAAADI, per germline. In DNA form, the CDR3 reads TGCGCCAGCAGTGATATGGACTACCACCTAGAGACCCAGTACTTC. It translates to CASSDMDYHLETQYF.

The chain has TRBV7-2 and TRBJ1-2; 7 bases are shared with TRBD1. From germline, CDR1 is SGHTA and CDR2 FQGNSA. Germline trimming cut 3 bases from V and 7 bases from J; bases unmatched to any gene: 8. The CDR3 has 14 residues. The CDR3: CASSFKQGWGGYTF. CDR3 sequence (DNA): TGTGCCAGCAGCTTTAAACAGGGGTGGGGTGGCTACACCTTC.

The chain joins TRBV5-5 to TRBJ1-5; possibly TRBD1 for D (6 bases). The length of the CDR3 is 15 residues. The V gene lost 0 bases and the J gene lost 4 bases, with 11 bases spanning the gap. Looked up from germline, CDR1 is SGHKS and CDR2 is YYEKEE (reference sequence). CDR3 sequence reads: CASSLVRGPNQPQHF. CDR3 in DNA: TGTGCCAGCAGCTTGGTCAGGGGTCCGAATCAGCCCCAGCATTTT. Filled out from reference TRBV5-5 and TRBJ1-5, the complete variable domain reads DAGVTQSPTHLIKTRGQQVTLRCSPISGHKSVSWYQQVLGQGPQFIFQYYEKEERGRGNFPDRFSARQFPNYSSELNVNALLLGDSALYLCASSLVRGPNQPQHFGDGTRLSIL.

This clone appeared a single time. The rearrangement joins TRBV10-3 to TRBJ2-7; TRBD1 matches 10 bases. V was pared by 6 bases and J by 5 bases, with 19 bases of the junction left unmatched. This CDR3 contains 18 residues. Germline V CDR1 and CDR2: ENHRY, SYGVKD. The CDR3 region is CAIRAGPGRGQGTHEQYV. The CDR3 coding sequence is TGTGCCATCAGGGCCGGCCCCGGTAGGGGACAGGGGACCCACGAGCAGTACGTC.

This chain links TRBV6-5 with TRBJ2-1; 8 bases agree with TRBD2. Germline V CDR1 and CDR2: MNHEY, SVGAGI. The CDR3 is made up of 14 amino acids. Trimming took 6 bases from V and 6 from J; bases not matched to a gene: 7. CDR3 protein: CASSPGTSVNEQFF. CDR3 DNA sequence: TGTGCCAGCAGCCCCGGGACTAGTGTCAATGAGCAGTTCTTC.

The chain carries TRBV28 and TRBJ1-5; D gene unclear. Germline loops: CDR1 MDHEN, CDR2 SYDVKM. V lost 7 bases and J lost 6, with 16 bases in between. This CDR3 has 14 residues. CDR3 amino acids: CASIYGSLGQPQHF. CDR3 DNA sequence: TGTGCCAGCATCTACGGTTCCCTCGGTCAGCCCCAGCATTTT.

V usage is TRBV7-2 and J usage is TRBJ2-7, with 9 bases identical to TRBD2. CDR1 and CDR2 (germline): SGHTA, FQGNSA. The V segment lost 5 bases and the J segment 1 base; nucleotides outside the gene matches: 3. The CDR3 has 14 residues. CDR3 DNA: TGTGCCAGCAGCGGCGGGGGGGGATCCTACGAGCAGTACTTC. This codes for CASSGGGGSYEQYF.

CDR3 in DNA: TGTGCCAGCCGCGAGGCCCAGGGGACATATGGCTACACCTTC. The encoded protein is CASREAQGTYGYTF. The chain recombines TRBV11-2 with TRBJ1-2; D is possibly TRBD1 (6 bases). The CDR3 contains 14 residues. Trimming left V 8 bases short and J 5 bases short, with 18 bases between. Germline assignment: CDR1 SGHAT and CDR2 FQNNGV. The variable domain in full, with the rest retrieved from reference TRBV11-2 and TRBJ1-2, is EAGVAQSPRYKIIEKRQSVAFWCNPISGHATLYWYQQILGQGPKLLIQFQNNGVVDDSQLPKDRFSAERLKGVDSTLKIQPAKLEDSAVYLCASREAQGTYGYTFGSGTRLTVV.

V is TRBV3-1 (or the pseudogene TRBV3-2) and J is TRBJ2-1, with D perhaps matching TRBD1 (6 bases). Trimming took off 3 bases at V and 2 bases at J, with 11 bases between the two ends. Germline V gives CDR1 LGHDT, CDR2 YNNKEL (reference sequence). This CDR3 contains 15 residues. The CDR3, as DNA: TGTGCCAGCAGCCAGGGACAAGAAACCTACAATGAGCAGTTCTTC. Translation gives CASSQGQETYNEQFF.

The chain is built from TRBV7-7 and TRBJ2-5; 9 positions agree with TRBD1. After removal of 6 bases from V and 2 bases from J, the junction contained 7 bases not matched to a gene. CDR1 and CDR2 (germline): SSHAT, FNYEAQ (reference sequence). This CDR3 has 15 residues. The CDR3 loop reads CASSEGQGTQETQYF. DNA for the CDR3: TGTGCCAGCAGTGAGGGACAGGGTACTCAAGAGACCCAGTACTTC. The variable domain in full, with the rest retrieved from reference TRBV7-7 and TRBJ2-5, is GAGVSQSPRYKVTKRGQDVTLRCDPISSHATLYWYQQALGQGPEFLTYFNYEAQPDKSGLPSDRFSAERPEGSISTLTIQRTEQRDSAMYRCASSEGQGTQETQYFGPGTRLLVL.

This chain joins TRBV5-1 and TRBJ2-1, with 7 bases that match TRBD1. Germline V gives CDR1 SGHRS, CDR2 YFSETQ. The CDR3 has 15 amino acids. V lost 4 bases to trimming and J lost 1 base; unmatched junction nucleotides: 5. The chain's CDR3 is CASSRGTESYNEQFF. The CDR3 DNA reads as TGCGCCAGCAGCCGAGGGACAGAATCCTACAATGAGCAGTTCTTC.

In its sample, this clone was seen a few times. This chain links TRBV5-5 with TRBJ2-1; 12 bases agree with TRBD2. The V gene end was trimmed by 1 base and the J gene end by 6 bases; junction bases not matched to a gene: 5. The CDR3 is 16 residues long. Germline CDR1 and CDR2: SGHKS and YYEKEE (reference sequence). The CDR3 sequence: CASSLLTSGGINEQFF. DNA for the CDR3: TGTGCCAGCAGCTTGTTGACTAGCGGGGGTATCAATGAGCAGTTCTTC.

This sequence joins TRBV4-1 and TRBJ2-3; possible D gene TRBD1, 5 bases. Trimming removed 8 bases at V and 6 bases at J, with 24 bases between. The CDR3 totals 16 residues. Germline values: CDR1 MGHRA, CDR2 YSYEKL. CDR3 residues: CASQRREGADTDTQYF. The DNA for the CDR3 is TGCGCCAGCCAACGCAGGGAAGGTGCCGACACGGATACGCAGTATTTT.

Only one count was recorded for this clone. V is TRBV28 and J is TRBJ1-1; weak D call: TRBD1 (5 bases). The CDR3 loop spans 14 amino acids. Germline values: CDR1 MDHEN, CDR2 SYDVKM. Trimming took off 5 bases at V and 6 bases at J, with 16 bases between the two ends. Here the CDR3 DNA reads TGTGCCAGCAGTCCCCGGGGGTGGGGAGCTGAAGCTTTCTTT. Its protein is CASSPRGWGAEAFF.